The rows below give T cell receptor beta chains drawn from one sample of a study of CD8 T cells in Susac syndrome. TCRdb re-called the immunoSEQ multiplex PCR reads with MiXCR, one entry per CDR3 protein. Of about 120,000 distinct CDR3 sequences detected, less than 95% appear once; the ten largest clones hold about 0.089%. The sequenced sample consisted of CD4+ T cells from PBMCs. Receptors originate from a human donor in good health. Both conserved end residues are part of each CDR3. The order of the fields is V gene, clone size, D gene, J gene, CDR3 DNA, CDR3 protein. D genes are given only for firm matches. Rows may omit the clone size; those that give it use once, few, many or a size class.

>TRBV9|once|TRBD1|TRBJ1-5
TGTGCCAGCAGCGTACGACAGGGCAGGAGCAATCAGCCCCAGCATTTT
CASSVRQGRSNQPQHF
>TRBV6-2/TRBV6-3|-|TRBD1|TRBJ2-5
TGTGCCAGCAGCCAGGGACAGACGTACCAAGAGACCCAGTACTTC
CASSQGQTYQETQYF
>TRBV20-1|-|TRBD2|TRBJ2-3
TGCAGTGCTAGAGATTTTGCTAGCGGGAGGGCAGATACGCAGTATTTT
CSARDFASGRADTQYF
>TRBV7-3|-|TRBD2|TRBJ2-1
TGTGCCAGCAGCCCGGGCCCTAGCGGGGCCTACAATGAGCAGTTCTTC
CASSPGPSGAYNEQFF
>TRBV27|-|TRBD1|TRBJ2-5
TGTGCCAGCAGTTCTCGGACAGGGGACGAGACCCAGTACTTC
CASSSRTGDETQYF
>TRBV15|-|TRBD2|TRBJ2-3
TGTGCCACCAGCAGAGGGTCGACTAGCGGGAGTTTGGATACGCAGTATTTT
CATSRGSTSGSLDTQYF
>TRBV19|-|-|TRBJ1-5
TGTGCCACTAAAACAGGTGCAGGCAATCAGCCCCAGCATTTT
CATKTGAGNQPQHF
>TRBV24-1|-|-|TRBJ1-1
TGTGCCACCAGTCCGGGGGAAAGGAACACTGAAGCTTTCTTT
CATSPGERNTEAFF
>TRBV29-1|-|-|TRBJ1-1
TGCAGCGCTGGTTATTCTCGGGTTGCGAACACTGAAGCTTTCTTT
CSAGYSRVANTEAFF
>TRBV20-1|-|TRBD1|TRBJ2-3
TGCAGTGCAGGGGGCCAGGGGGCAGCAGATACGCAGTATTTT
CSAGGQGAADTQYF
>TRBV20-1|-|TRBD1|TRBJ2-5
TGCAGTGCTAGTTCGGGGGGGACAGGGGTAGGGGAGACCCAGTACTTC
CSASSGGTGVGETQYF
>TRBV7-3|-|TRBD1|TRBJ2-5
TGTGCCAGCAGCTTGGGGACAGGGGGGGCCCAAGAGACCCAGTACTTC
CASSLGTGGAQETQYF
>TRBV30|-|-|TRBJ2-7
TGTGCCTGGAGTTATAGGTACGAGCAGTACTTC
CAWSYRYEQYF
>TRBV12-3/TRBV12-4|once|TRBD2|TRBJ2-1
TGTGCCAGCAGTTTGGGGCTAGCGGGAGTAAATGAGCAGTTCTTC
CASSLGLAGVNEQFF
>TRBV4-1|few|-|TRBJ1-2
TGCGCCAGCAGCCGAGCAGGCGGCTACACCTTC
CASSRAGGYTF
>TRBV14|-|TRBD1|TRBJ2-7
TGTGCCAGCAGCCGATCGACAGGGCGGTCCTACGAGCAGTACTTC
CASSRSTGRSYEQYF
>TRBV5-1|-|-|TRBJ1-5
TGCGCCAGCAGCTTGGACGGGGGCGGCGGCAATCAGCCCCAGCATTTT
CASSLDGGGGNQPQHF
>TRBV19|-|-|TRBJ1-2
TGTGCCAGTAGGGGACACCGCCTGTATGGCTACACCTTC
CASRGHRLYGYTF
>TRBV29-1|-|-|TRBJ2-2
TGCAGCGCAGGGAACACCGGGGAGCTGTTTTTT
CSAGNTGELFF
>TRBV29-1|-|TRBD2|TRBJ2-1
TGCAGCGTCGGGACTAGCGGGAGGGCCGGGGAGCAGTTCTTC
CSVGTSGRAGEQFF
>TRBV7-9|-|TRBD2|TRBJ2-3
TGTGCCAGCAGCCCTAGCGGGACTAGCGGGAGGGCAAATACGCAGTATTTT
CASSPSGTSGRANTQYF
>TRBV7-9|-|TRBD1|TRBJ2-2
TGTGCCAGCAGCTTCAAATCGGGACAGGTTAAAAACACCGGGGAGCTGTTTTTT
CASSFKSGQVKNTGELFF
>TRBV20-1|-|TRBD2|TRBJ2-3
TGCAGTGCGGCCGGGACTAGCGGCGAGAGGGATACGCAGTATTTT
CSAAGTSGERDTQYF
>TRBV18|-|TRBD1|TRBJ1-6
TGTGCCAGCTCACCGGGGACAGGGGGCTCATCACCCCTCCACTTT
CASSPGTGGSSPLHF
>TRBV5-5|-|-|TRBJ2-3
TGTGCCAGCAGCTCCCAGGGCATGGCTAGCACAGATACGCAGTATTTT
CASSSQGMASTDTQYF
>TRBV15|-|-|TRBJ2-3
TGTGCCACCAGCAGAGGCCAGCACCACGACACAGATACGCAGTATTTT
CATSRGQHHDTDTQYF
>TRBV6-2/TRBV6-3|-|TRBD1|TRBJ2-7
TGTGCCAGCATGGGGGACAGCTACGAGCAGTACTTC
CASMGDSYEQYF
>TRBV2|-|-|TRBJ2-1
TGTGCCAGCAGTGAAGGATTATTTCAGTTCTTC
CASSEGLFQFF
>TRBV19|-|TRBD1|TRBJ1-1
TGTGCCAGTAGTTTAGGGACAGGGATAGGAGGGACTGAAGCTTTCTTT
CASSLGTGIGGTEAFF
>TRBV13|-|-|TRBJ1-1
TGTGCCAGCAGCATCACCAGGGAGGCTTTCTTT
CASSITREAFF
>TRBV20-1|-|TRBD2|TRBJ2-3
TGCAGTGCTTCCGGGACTAGCGGGATTGTCACAGATACGCAGTATTTT
CSASGTSGIVTDTQYF
>TRBV3-1|-|-|TRBJ1-1
TGTGCCAGCAGCGTTCAGGGCTTCACTGAAGCTTTCTTT
CASSVQGFTEAFF
>TRBV3-1|-|-|TRBJ2-7
TGTGCCAGCAGCAATCGGGCCAGCGCCGAGCAGTACTTC
CASSNRASAEQYF
>TRBV3-1|once|TRBD1|TRBJ1-1
TGTGCCAGCAGCCAAGCACAGGGGGCAGGGAGAGCTTTCTTT
CASSQAQGAGRAFF
>TRBV12-3/TRBV12-4|-|-|TRBJ2-2
TGTGCCAGCACCAGGGGTGCGTCCGGGGAGCTGTTTTTT
CASTRGASGELFF
>TRBV27|few|-|TRBJ1-1
TGTGCCAGCAGTCTGGACAGAGTGAACACTGAAGCTTTCTTT
CASSLDRVNTEAFF
>TRBV6-5|-|-|TRBJ2-7
TGTGCCAGCAGTTACTCGGTCGGGGTATCCTACGAGCAGTACTTC
CASSYSVGVSYEQYF
>TRBV19|once|TRBD2|TRBJ2-6
TGTGCCAGTAGTCTAGCGGGACTCAACCCATCTGGGGCCAACGTCCTGACTTTC
CASSLAGLNPSGANVLTF
>TRBV2|few|-|TRBJ2-5
TGTGCCAGCAGTGAATCGGGAGCCCAGTACTTC
CASSESGAQYF
>TRBV5-8|-|-|TRBJ2-1
TGTGCCAGCAGCGTACCTCAGGGATACAATGAGCAGTTCTTC
CASSVPQGYNEQFF
>TRBV12-3/TRBV12-4|-|TRBD1|TRBJ2-7
TGTGCCAGCAGTTTGGAGACGGGACAGGGTATCTCCTACGAGCAGTACTTC
CASSLETGQGISYEQYF
>TRBV20-1|once|-|TRBJ2-7
TGCAGTGCTAGCGGGACAAGCTACGAGCAGTACTTC
CSASGTSYEQYF
>TRBV29-1|-|-|TRBJ2-3
TGCAGCGTCGGACGGGGGGGACAGAGCACAGATACGCAGTATTTT
CSVGRGGQSTDTQYF
>TRBV20-1|-|-|TRBJ2-7
TGCAGTGCTAGCGCTCCGGGCTCCCCGGAGCAGTACTTC
CSASAPGSPEQYF
>TRBV2|-|-|TRBJ2-7
TGTGCCAGCAGTGTTTTTGGGACAGTCCGGGGGGAGCAGTACTTC
CASSVFGTVRGEQYF
>TRBV12-3/TRBV12-4|-|-|TRBJ1-2
TGTGCCAGCAGTTCCGACGGCGGGCGAGAAGGCTACACCTTC
CASSSDGGREGYTF
>TRBV30|-|-|TRBJ1-4
TGTGCCTGGAGTGTTAGTAGTCCTGAAAAACTGTTTTTT
CAWSVSSPEKLFF
>TRBV6-5|-|-|TRBJ1-5
TGTGCCAGCAGTTACTCTCGGGGAGAGCCCCAGCATTTT
CASSYSRGEPQHF
>TRBV29-1|-|-|TRBJ1-1
TGCAGCGTTGACGAGGGGATGAACACTGAAGCTTTCTTT
CSVDEGMNTEAFF
>TRBV6-1|-|TRBD1|TRBJ2-5
TGTGCCAGCAGTGGGACAGGGGAGACCCAGTACTTC
CASSGTGETQYF
>TRBV27|-|-|TRBJ1-1
TGTGCCAGCAGTTCCGACCCGGGACTGTTGAACACTGAAGCTTTCTTT
CASSSDPGLLNTEAFF
>TRBV4-1|-|TRBD1|TRBJ2-4
TGCGCCAGCAGCCAAGATCAGGACAGGACGAATCAGTACTTC
CASSQDQDRTNQYF
>TRBV27|-|TRBD1|TRBJ2-1
TGTGCCAGCAGTCCCTCGGTCGGGACAGGGGTGAATGAGCAGTTCTTC
CASSPSVGTGVNEQFF